This T cell receptor beta chain was sequenced in a study of CD8+CD57+ T cells in acquired aplastic anemia. Study details: Yields of DNA that came from sorted CD4+ and CD8+ cells averaged roughly 3.3 ug. Study-level findings and limits: Patients and controls shared some 30 CD8+ CDR3 sequences.

Trimming took 1 base from V and 2 from J, leaving 7 bases between them. Germline lookup yields CDR1 MNHNS and CDR2 SASEGT. The CDR3 runs to 14 residues. TCR beta VDJ and CDR3 profiles were obtained from a genomic DNA template. MiXCR, run by TCRdb on the reads, gives a single entry per CDR3 protein. The sample holds 120,000 or so distinct CDR3 sequences, approximately 41% seen once. At least ten counts were recorded for this clonotype. Its antigen is unidentified. Patients picked for sequencing had shown CD8+CD57+ cell expansion detected by flow cytometry. Patient blood was sampled before any therapy had been received.

The material sequenced was sorted CD4+, CD8+, or CD8+CD57+ T cells (not recorded which) from PBMCs. The receptor was derived from a human donor with aplastic anemia. The chain has TRBV6-1 and TRBJ2-3; D is possibly TRBD1 or TRBD2 (5 bases each). The CDR3 loop reads CASSEGGYTDTQYF. The DNA for the CDR3 is TGTGCCAGCAGTGAAGGGGGGTACACAGATACGCAGTATTTT.